A single sample is the source of the 21 T cell receptor beta chains below, sequenced in a study of CD8+ T cells in alopecia areata (dated by TCRdb to about 2018). Library prep was done by the immunoSEQ multiplex PCR assay. RNA was extracted from all samples and reverse transcribed into cDNA, which served as template for TCR sequencing. TCRdb took this table from immuneACCESS and kept in-frame rearrangements with V and J called. Such tables lack part of the clones; where checked against another copy, unresolved V genes explain under half of the gap, and the rest is unexplained. This sample comprises over 85,000 clones, around 38% of them detected only once. The ten largest clones capture about 1.5% of the sample. The sequencing input was CD4+ T cells sorted from blood. The receptor set was obtained from a human donor with alopecia areata.

V is TRBV11-1 and J is TRBJ2-7, with no clear D. V gave up 5 bases and J gave up 4 bases, with 18 bases separating them. Germline CDR1 is SGHAT and CDR2 is FQDESV (reference sequence). The CDR3 has 15 amino acids. The CDR3, as DNA: TGTGCCAGCAGCCTAAGCCTATACGGATTATACGAGCAGTACTTC. It specifies CASSLSLYGLYEQYF.

This chain connects TRBV7-2 to TRBJ2-5; D uncertain. V was pared by 2 bases and J by 0 bases, with 4 bases between. This CDR3 has 13 residues. The germline V gene encodes CDR1 SGHTA and CDR2 FQGNSA. The CDR3 DNA follows: TGTGCCAGCAGCTTACAGAACCAAGAGACCCAGTACTTC. Translated: CASSLQNQETQYF.

This chain connects TRBV19 to TRBJ2-1; TRBD2 aligns across 11 bases. CDR1 LNHDA and CDR2 SQIVND come from the germline V gene (reference sequence). V shed 3 bases and J 8 bases; nucleotides not matched to a gene: 6. This CDR3 spans 15 amino acids. Here the CDR3 DNA reads TGTGCCAGTAGTATCGGGACTAGCGGAGCGGATGAGCAGTTCTTC. It encodes CASSIGTSGADEQFF.

The genes are TRBV7-9 and TRBJ2-1, with 13 bases that match TRBD2. The V and J ends lost 4 bases and 0 bases, in that order; junction bases with no gene match: 3. CDR3 size: 17 residues. In germline, CDR1 is SEHNR, CDR2 FQNEAQ (reference sequence). The CDR3 protein is CASSYGTSGASYNEQFF. CDR3 sequence (DNA): TGTGCCAGCAGCTACGGGACTAGCGGGGCCTCCTACAATGAGCAGTTCTTC.

This clone occurred a few times. The gene calls are TRBV4-3 and TRBJ2-1; D tentatively fits TRBD1 or TRBD2 (5 bases each). The CDR3 is 14 residues long. The germline V and J ends were trimmed by 0 bases and 9 bases, with 12 bases remaining between them. Germline V gene lookup returns CDR1 LGHNA and CDR2 YSLEER. CDR3 DNA: TGCGCCAGCAGCCAAGATCGTGGGGGTTTTGAGCAGTTCTTC. Its translation is CASSQDRGGFEQFF.

V is TRBV28 and J is TRBJ1-1; tentatively, D is TRBD1 (6 bases). Germline V gives CDR1 MDHEN, CDR2 SYDVKM. The length of the CDR3 is 16 residues. Trimming took 7 bases from V and 4 from J, leaving 22 bases between them. DNA for the CDR3: TGTGCCAGCATCCCTCCGGGATCCAGGGGATCCACTGAAGCTTTCTTT. Translated: CASIPPGSRGSTEAFF.

This sequence joins TRBV7-2 and TRBJ2-7, with D perhaps TRBD1 or TRBD2 (5 bases each). V was shortened by 4 bases and J by 3 bases, with 13 bases between the two germline ends. The CDR3 extends over 14 amino acids. Germline V lookup: CDR1 SGHTA, CDR2 FQGNSA. The CDR3 bases are TGTGCCAGCAGCTATCGGGGCAGATACTACGAGCAGTACTTC. Its translation: CASSYRGRYYEQYF.

The V and J genes are TRBV30 and TRBJ1-1; D ambiguous. Germline CDR1 and CDR2: GTSNPN and SVGIG (reference sequence). CDR3 length: 12 amino acids. V lost 5 bases and J lost 3, with 10 bases in between. Here the CDR3 DNA reads TGTGCCTGGGTATGGCCGTACACTGAAGCTTTCTTT. The encoded protein is CAWVWPYTEAFF.

This clone showed up just a few times. The gene calls are TRBV29-1 and TRBJ2-3; TRBD1 might be the D (6 bases). Between the trimmed V and J ends, which lost 7 bases and 0 bases, there was a span of 11 bases. Germline-derived CDR1 and CDR2 are SQVTM and ANQGSEA. This CDR3 has 13 amino acids. DNA for the CDR3: TGCAGCGCTGGGACAACTAGCACAGATACGCAGTATTTT. It encodes CSAGTTSTDTQYF.

This rearrangement joins TRBV20-1 to TRBJ1-2; D call uncertain. V shed 4 bases and J shed 2 bases, with 5 bases lying between them. The CDR3 extends over 11 amino acids. CDR1 is DFQATT and CDR2 is SNEGSKA in the germline V gene (reference sequence). CDR3 sequence: CSAKDNYGYTF. DNA of the CDR3: TGCAGTGCTAAAGACAACTATGGCTACACCTTC.

The CDR3 nucleotides are TGTGCCACCCGGTTGAGGTATAATTCACCCCTCCACTTT. It translates to CATRLRYNSPLHF. The rearrangement uses TRBV15 and TRBJ1-6; no clear D. Deletions cut 8 bases from V and 4 bases from J, with 9 bases between. The germline V gene has CDR1 LNHNV and CDR2 YYDKDF (reference sequence). The CDR3 covers 13 residues.

The chain is built from TRBV7-8 and TRBJ2-3; 10 positions agree with TRBD1. CDR3 length: 16 amino acids. The J segment lost 3 bases and the V segment lost 5 bases, leaving 8 bases of the junction unmatched. Per the germline V gene, CDR1 is SGHVS and CDR2 is FQNEAQ. The CDR3, as DNA: TGTGCCAGCAGCACCACTGACAGGGGGCGTACAGATACGCAGTATTTT. It encodes CASSTTDRGRTDTQYF.

This clone was seen only a few times. V gene TRBV4-1 combines with J gene TRBJ2-1, with 11 bases fitting TRBD2. Germline lookup yields CDR1 MGHRA and CDR2 YSYEKL. J lost 5 bases, V lost 5 bases, and 8 bases had no gene match. CDR3 length: 16 residues. This chain's CDR3 is CASSKPGLAVDNEQFF. In DNA, the CDR3 is TGCGCCAGCAGCAAACCGGGACTAGCGGTAGACAATGAGCAGTTCTTC.

The chain joins TRBV6-5 to TRBJ1-1, with TRBD1 as a possible D gene (5 bases). V gave up 5 bases and J gave up 1 base, with 8 bases separating them. Per germline, CDR1 MNHEY and CDR2 SVGAGI. This CDR3 has 13 residues. The CDR3 here is CASSVDRNTEAFF. The CDR3 DNA is TGTGCCAGCAGTGTAGACAGGAACACTGAAGCTTTCTTT.

This chain uses TRBV30 with TRBJ2-7, with D perhaps assigned TRBD1 or TRBD2 (5 bases each). V was clipped by 2 bases and J by 0 bases, with 17 bases between them. The CDR3 spans 16 residues. Germline CDR1 reads GTSNPN; CDR2 reads SVGIG (reference sequence). CDR3 nucleotide sequence: TGTGCCTGGAGTCTAGCCCCCGGGACGAGCTCCTACGAGCAGTACTTC. It is translated as CAWSLAPGTSSYEQYF.

V gene TRBV29-1 combines with J gene TRBJ2-5, with D uncertain. Trimming pared 1 base from V and 1 base from J, leaving 7 bases between. From germline, CDR1 is SQVTM and CDR2 ANQGSEA. This CDR3 spans 13 amino acids. DNA for the CDR3: TGCAGCGTTGAAGGCCGGCCCCAAGAGACCCAGTACTTC. Encoded protein: CSVEGRPQETQYF.

The chain carries TRBV5-1 and TRBJ2-1, with TRBD2 matching 14 bases. The length of the CDR3 is 16 residues. Germline V gene sequence: CDR1 SGHRS, CDR2 YFSETQ. Germline trimming cut 4 bases from V and 8 bases from J; bases unmatched to any gene: 8. For the CDR3, the DNA is TGCGCCAGCAGCACACTGACTAGCGGGGGGGCGGATGAGCAGTTCTTC. This codes for CASSTLTSGGADEQFF. Together with reference TRBV5-1 and TRBJ2-1, the CDR3 gives the full variable domain: KAGVTQTPRYLIKTRGQQVTLSCSPISGHRSVSWYQQTPGQGLQFLFEYFSETQRNKGNFPGRFSGRQFSNSRSEMNVSTLELGDSALYLCASSTLTSGGADEQFFGPGTRLTVL.

This sequence joins TRBV4-2 and TRBJ2-7; TRBD2 matches 12 bases. The CDR3 spans 16 residues. The V gene's germline CDR1 is LGHNA and CDR2 YNFKEQ. V was pared by 3 bases and J by 1 base, with 4 bases of the junction left unmatched. The CDR3 coding sequence is TGTGCCAGCAGCCAGGGAGGACTAGCGGGATCCTACGAGCAGTACTTC. Protein: CASSQGGLAGSYEQYF.

The J gene is TRBJ2-7, the V gene TRBV6-5, with D uncertain. This CDR3 has 15 amino acids. Germline loops: CDR1 MNHEY, CDR2 SVGAGI. V lost 0 bases and J 6 bases, leaving 15 bases between the germline ends. CDR3 sequence (DNA): TGTGCCAGCAGTTACTCTCAGCCGGCGGTTTCCGAGCAGTACTTC. Translated, it gives CASSYSQPAVSEQYF.

The count of this clone is one. A read error may account for a junction end that differs from germline. V is TRBV7-2 and J is TRBJ2-7; 9 bases match TRBD2. Per germline, CDR1 SGHTA and CDR2 FQGNSA. This CDR3 region has 14 residues. The CDR3 is CASSLATAGGPLTF. In DNA form, the CDR3 reads TGTGCCAGCAGCTTAGCTACGGCGGGGGGGCCTCTCACTTTC.

The gene calls are TRBV30 and TRBJ2-7; D possibly corresponds to TRBD1 (6 bases). The CDR3 is 14 amino acids. V lost 0 bases to trimming and J lost 5 bases, with 14 bases between them. CDR1 is GTSNPN, CDR2 SVGIG, per germline (reference sequence). This chain's CDR3 is CAWSVNAQGNEQYF. The DNA for the CDR3 is TGTGCCTGGAGTGTAAATGCACAGGGAAACGAGCAGTACTTC.